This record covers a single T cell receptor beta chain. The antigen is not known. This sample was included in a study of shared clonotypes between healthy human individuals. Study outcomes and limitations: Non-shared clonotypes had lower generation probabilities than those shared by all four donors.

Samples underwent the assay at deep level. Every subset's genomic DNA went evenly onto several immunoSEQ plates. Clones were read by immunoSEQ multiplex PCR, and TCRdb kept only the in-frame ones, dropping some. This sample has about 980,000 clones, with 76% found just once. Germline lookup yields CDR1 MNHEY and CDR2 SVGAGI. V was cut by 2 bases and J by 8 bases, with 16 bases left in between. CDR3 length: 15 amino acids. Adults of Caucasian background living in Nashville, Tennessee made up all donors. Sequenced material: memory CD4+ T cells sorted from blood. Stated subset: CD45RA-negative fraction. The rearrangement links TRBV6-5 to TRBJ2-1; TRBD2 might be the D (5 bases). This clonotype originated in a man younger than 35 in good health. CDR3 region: CASSYTGLARDEQFF. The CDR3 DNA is TGTGCCAGCAGTTACACCGGCCTAGCAAGAGATGAGCAGTTCTTC.